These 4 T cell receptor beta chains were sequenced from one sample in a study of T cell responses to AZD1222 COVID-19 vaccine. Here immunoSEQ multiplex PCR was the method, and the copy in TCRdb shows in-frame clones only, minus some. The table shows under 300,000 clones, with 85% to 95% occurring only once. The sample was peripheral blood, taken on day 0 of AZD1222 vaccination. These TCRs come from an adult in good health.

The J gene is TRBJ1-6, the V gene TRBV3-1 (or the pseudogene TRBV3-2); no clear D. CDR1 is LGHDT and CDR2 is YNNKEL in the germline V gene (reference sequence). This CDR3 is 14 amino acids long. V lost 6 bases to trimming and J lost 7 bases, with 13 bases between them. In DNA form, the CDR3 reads TGTGCCAGCAGAGCGGGGTTAGAGAATTCACCCCTCCACTTT. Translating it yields CASRAGLENSPLHF.

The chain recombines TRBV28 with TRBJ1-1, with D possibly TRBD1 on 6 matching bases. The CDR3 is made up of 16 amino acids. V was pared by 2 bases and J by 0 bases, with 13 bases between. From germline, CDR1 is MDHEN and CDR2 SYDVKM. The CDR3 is CASSLTGGWMNTEAFF. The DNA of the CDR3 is TGTGCCAGCAGTTTAACGGGGGGCTGGATGAACACTGAAGCTTTCTTT.

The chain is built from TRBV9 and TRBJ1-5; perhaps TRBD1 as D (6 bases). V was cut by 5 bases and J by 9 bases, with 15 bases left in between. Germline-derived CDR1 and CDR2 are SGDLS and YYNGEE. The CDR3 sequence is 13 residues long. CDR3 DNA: TGTGCCAGCAGTCAGGGGTCCCAAGGGCCCCAGCATTTT. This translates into CASSQGSQGPQHF.

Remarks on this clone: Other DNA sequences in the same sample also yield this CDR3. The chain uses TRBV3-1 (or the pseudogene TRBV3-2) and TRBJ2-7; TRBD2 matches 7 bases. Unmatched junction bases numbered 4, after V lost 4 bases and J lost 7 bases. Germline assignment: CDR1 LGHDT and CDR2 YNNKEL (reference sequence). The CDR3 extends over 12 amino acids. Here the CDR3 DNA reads TGTGCCAGCAGCCTACCCGGGGGGGAGCAGTACTTC. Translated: CASSLPGGEQYF.